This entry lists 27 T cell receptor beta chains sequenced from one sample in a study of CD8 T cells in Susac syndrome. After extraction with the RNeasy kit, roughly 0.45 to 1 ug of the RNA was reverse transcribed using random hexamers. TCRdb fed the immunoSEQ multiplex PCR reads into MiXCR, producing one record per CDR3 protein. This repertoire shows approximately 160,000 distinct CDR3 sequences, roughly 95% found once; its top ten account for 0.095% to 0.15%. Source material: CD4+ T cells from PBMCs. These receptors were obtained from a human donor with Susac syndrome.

CDR3 DNA sequence: TGCAGTGCTCATAGTTGGGACACAGATACGCAGTATTTT. Its translation is CSAHSWDTDTQYF. V is TRBV20-1 and J is TRBJ2-3, with no clear D. CDR3 length equals 13 residues. V lost 5 bases to trimming and J lost 2 bases, with 11 bases between them. Germline CDR1 and CDR2: DFQATT and SNEGSKA (reference sequence).

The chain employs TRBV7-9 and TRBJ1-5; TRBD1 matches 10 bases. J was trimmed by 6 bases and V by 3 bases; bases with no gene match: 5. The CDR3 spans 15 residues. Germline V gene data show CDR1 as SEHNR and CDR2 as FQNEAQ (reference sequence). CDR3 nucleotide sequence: TGTGCCAGCAGCTTCCAGGGACAGGGGCTTCAGCCCCAGCATTTT. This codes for CASSFQGQGLQPQHF.

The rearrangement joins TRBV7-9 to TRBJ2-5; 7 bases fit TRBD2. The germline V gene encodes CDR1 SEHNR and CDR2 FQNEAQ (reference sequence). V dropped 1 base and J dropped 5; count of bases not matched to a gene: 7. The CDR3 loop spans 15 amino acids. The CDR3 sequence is CASSLGDSGGETQYF. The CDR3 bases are TGTGCCAGCAGCTTAGGAGACTCCGGGGGGGAGACCCAGTACTTC.

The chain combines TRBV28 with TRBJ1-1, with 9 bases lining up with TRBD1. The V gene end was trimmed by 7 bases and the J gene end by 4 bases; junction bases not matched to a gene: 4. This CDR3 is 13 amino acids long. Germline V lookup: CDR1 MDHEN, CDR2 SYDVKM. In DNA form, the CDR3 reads TGTGCCAGCAAACAGGGGGCTGTCACTGAAGCTTTCTTT. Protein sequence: CASKQGAVTEAFF.

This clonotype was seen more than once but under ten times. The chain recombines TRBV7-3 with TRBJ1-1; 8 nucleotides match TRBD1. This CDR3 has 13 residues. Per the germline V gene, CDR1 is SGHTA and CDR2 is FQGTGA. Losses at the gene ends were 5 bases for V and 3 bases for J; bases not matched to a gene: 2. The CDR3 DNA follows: TGTGCCAGCAGCCCGGACAGGGACACTGAAGCTTTCTTT. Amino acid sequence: CASSPDRDTEAFF.

The CDR3 nucleotides read TGCAGTGTCCAGGACAGTAGAGATGAAAAACTGTTTTTT. It is translated as CSVQDSRDEKLFF. The chain uses TRBV20-1 and TRBJ1-4; TRBD1 might be the D (6 bases). The V and J ends lost 7 bases and 6 bases respectively, with 15 bases between them. This CDR3 region has 13 residues. Germline CDR1 is DFQATT and CDR2 is SNEGSKA (reference sequence).

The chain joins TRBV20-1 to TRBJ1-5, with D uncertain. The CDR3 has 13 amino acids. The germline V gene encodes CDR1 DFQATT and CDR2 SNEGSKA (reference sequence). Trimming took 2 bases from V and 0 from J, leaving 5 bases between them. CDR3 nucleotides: TGCAGTGCTAGACAGGATAGCAATCAGCCCCAGCATTTT. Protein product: CSARQDSNQPQHF.

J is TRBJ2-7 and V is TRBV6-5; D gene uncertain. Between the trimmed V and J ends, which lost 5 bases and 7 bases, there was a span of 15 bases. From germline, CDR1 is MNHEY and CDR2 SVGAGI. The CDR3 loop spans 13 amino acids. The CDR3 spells CASSPSTDREQYF. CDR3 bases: TGTGCCAGCAGTCCCTCGACCGACCGGGAGCAGTACTTC.

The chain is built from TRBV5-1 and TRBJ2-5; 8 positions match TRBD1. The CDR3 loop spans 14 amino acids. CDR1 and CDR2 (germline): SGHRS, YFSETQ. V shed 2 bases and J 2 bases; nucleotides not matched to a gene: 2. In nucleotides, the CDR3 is TGCGCCAGCAGCTTACGACAGGGGCAAGAGACCCAGTACTTC. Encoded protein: CASSLRQGQETQYF.

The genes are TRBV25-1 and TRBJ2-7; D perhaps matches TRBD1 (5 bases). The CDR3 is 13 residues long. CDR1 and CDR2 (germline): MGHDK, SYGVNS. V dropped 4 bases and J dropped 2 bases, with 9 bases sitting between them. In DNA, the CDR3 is TGTGCCAGCAGTGGTTGGGGCACCTACGAGCAGTACTTC. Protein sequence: CASSGWGTYEQYF.

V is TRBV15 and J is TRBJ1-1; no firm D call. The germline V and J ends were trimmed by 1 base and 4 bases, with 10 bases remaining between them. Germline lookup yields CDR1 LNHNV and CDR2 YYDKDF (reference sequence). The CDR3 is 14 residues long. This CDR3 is CATSRAGISTEAFF. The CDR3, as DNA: TGTGCCACCAGCAGAGCGGGGATCTCCACTGAAGCTTTCTTT. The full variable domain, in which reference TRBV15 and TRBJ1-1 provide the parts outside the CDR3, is DAMVIQNPRYQVTQFGKPVTLSCSQTLNHNVMYWYQQKSSQAPKLLFHYYDKDFNNEADTPDNFQSRRPNTSFCFLDIRSPGLGDTAMYLCATSRAGISTEAFFGQGTRLTVV.

CDR3 loop: CASSPVPRQGYEQYF. The CDR3 nucleotides read TGTGCCAGCTCACCAGTTCCTAGACAGGGATACGAGCAGTACTTC. The chain uses TRBV18 and TRBJ2-7; 7 bases match TRBD1. Germline CDR1 KGHSH, CDR2 LQKENI. The length of the CDR3 is 15 residues. V trimming: 2 bases; J trimming: 4 bases; junction bases outside the gene matches: 8.

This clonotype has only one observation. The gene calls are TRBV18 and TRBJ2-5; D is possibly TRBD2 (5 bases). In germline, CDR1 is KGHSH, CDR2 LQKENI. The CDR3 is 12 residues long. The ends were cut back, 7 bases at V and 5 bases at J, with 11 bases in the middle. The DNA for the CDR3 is TGTGCCAGCTGGCTAGCCGGGGAGACCCAGTACTTC. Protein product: CASWLAGETQYF.

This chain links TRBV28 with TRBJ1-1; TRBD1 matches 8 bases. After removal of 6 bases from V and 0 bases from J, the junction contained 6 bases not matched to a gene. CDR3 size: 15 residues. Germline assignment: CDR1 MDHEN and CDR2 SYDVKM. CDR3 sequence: CASSGQGLMNTEAFF. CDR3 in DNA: TGTGCCAGCAGCGGACAGGGCCTTATGAACACTGAAGCTTTCTTT.

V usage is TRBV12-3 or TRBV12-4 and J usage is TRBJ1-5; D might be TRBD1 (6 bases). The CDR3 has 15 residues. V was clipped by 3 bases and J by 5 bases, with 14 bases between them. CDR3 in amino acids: CASSFPSGGDQPQHF. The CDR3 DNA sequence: TGTGCCAGCAGTTTCCCCTCGGGGGGCGATCAGCCCCAGCATTTT.

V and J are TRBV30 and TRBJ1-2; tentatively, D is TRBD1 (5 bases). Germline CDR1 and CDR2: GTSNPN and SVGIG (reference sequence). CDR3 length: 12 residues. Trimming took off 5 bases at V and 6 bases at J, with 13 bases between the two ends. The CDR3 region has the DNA TGTGCCTGGGACCTTTCGGGACATGGCTACACCTTC. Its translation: CAWDLSGHGYTF.

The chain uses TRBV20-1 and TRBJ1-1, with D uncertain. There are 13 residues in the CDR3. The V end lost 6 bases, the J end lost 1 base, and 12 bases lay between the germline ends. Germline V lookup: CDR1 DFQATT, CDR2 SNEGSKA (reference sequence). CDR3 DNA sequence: TGCAGTGCGCCCCCGGCGGCGAACACTGAAGCTTTCTTT. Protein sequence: CSAPPAANTEAFF.

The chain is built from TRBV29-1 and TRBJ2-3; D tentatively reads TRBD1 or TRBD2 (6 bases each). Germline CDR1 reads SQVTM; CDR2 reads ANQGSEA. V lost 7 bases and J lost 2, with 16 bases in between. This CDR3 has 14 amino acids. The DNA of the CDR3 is TGCAGCGCTGGGGGGCCGCTTGACACAGATACGCAGTATTTT. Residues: CSAGGPLDTDTQYF.

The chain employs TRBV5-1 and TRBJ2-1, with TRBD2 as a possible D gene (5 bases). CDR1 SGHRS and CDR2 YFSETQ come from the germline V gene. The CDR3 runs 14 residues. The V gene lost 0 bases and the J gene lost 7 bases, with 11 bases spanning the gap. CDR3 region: CASSLGETRNEQFF. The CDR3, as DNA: TGCGCCAGCAGCTTGGGGGAGACGAGGAATGAGCAGTTCTTC. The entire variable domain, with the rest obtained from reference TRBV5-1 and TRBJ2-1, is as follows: KAGVTQTPRYLIKTRGQQVTLSCSPISGHRSVSWYQQTPGQGLQFLFEYFSETQRNKGNFPGRFSGRQFSNSRSEMNVSTLELGDSALYLCASSLGETRNEQFFGPGTRLTVL.

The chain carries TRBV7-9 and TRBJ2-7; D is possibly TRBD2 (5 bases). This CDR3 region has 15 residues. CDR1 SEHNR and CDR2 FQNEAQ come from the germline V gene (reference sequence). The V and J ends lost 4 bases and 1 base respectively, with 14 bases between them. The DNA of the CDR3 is TGTGCCAGCAGCTCGGGAAGGATGCTATCCTACGAGCAGTACTTC. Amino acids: CASSSGRMLSYEQYF.

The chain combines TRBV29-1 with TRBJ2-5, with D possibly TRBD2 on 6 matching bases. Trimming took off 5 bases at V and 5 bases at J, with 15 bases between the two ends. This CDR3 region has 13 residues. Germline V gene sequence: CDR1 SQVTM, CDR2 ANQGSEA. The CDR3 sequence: CSVRDSRLETQYF. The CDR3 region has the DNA TGCAGCGTTCGGGACTCAAGGTTGGAGACCCAGTACTTC.

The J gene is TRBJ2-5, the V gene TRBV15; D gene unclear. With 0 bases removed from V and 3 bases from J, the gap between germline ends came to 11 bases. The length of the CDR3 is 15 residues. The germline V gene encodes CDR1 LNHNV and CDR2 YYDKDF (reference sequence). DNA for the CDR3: TGTGCCACCAGCAGAGATCGAAACAGTAAAGAGACCCAGTACTTC. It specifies CATSRDRNSKETQYF.

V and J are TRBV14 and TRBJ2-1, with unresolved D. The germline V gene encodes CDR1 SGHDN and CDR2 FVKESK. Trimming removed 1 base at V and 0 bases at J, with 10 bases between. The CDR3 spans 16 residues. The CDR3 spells CASSQVNLFSYNEQFF. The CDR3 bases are TGTGCCAGCAGCCAAGTGAATCTATTCTCCTACAATGAGCAGTTCTTC. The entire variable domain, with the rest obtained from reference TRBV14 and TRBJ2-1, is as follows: EAGVTQFPSHSVIEKGQTVTLRCDPISGHDNLYWYRRVMGKEIKFLLHFVKESKQDESGMPNNRFLAERTGGTYSTLKVQPAELEDSGVYFCASSQVNLFSYNEQFFGPGTRLTVL.

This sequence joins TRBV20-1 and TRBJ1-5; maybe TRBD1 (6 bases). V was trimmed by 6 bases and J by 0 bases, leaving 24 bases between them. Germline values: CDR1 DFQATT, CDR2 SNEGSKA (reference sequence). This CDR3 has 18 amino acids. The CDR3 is CSAENRDIGFYSNQPQHF. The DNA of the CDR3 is TGCAGTGCCGAAAACCGGGACATAGGGTTCTATAGCAATCAGCCCCAGCATTTT.

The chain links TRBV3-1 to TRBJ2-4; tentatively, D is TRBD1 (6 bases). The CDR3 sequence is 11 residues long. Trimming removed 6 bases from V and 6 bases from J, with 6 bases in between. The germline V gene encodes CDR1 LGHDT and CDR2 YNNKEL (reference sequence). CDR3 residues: CASRQGNIQYF. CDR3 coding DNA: TGTGCCAGCAGACAGGGAAACATTCAGTACTTC.

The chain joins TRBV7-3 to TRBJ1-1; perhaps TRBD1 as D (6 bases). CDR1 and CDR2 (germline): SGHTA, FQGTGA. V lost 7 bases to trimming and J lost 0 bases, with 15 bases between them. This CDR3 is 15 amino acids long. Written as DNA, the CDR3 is TGTGCCAGCACCCAACAGGGAATCGTGAACACTGAAGCTTTCTTT. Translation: CASTQQGIVNTEAFF.

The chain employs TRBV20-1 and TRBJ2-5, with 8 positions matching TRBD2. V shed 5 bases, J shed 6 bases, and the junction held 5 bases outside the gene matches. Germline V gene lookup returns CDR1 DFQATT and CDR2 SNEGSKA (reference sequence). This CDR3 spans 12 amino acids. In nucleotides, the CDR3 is TGCAGTGCTCCCTCGGGGGGGAAGACCCAGTACTTC. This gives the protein CSAPSGGKTQYF.